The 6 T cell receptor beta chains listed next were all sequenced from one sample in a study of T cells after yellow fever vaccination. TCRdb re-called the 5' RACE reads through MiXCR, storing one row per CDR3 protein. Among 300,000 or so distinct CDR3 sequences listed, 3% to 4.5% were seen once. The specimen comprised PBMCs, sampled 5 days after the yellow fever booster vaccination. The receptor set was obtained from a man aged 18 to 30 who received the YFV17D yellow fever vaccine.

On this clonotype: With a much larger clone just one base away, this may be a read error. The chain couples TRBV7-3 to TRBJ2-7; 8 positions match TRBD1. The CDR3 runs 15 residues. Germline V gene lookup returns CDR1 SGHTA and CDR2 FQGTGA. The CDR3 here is CARSPESDRDYEQYF. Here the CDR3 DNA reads TGTGCCCGCAGCCCCGAATCGGACAGGGACTACGAGCAGTACTTC.

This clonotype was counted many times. The CDR3 loop reads CASSYQPLAGGHPSGEQYV. CDR3 nucleotides: TGTGCCAGCAGTTACCAACCTCTAGCGGGGGGGCATCCTTCCGGAGAGCAGTACGTC. The chain carries TRBV6-2 or TRBV6-3 and TRBJ2-7; 12 bases fit TRBD2. The V gene's germline CDR1 is MNHEY and CDR2 SVGEGT. V gave up 2 bases and J gave up 7 bases; unmatched junction bases: 18. This CDR3 is built from 19 residues.

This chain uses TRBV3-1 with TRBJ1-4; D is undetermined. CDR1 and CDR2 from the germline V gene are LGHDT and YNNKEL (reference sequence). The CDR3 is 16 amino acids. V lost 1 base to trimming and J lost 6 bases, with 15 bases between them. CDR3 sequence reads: CASSQGMGRSYEKLFF. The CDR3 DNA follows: TGTGCCAGCAGCCAAGGAATGGGTAGAAGTTATGAAAAACTGTTTTTT.

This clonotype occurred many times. This CDR3 is CASSLVVGAGVNTEAFF. CDR3 nucleotides: TGTGCCAGCAGCTTAGTAGTGGGCGCGGGTGTGAACACTGAAGCTTTCTTT. The V call is TRBV7-2, the J call TRBJ1-1; D remains unclear. The V end was cut by 1 base, the J end by 0 bases, with 15 bases between. The CDR3 is 17 amino acids. Germline V gene sequence: CDR1 SGHTA, CDR2 FQGNSA.

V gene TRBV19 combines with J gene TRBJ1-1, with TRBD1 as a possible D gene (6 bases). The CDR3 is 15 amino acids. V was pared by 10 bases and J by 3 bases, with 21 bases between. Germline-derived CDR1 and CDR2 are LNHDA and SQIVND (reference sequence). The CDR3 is CATPGKGDTDTEAFF. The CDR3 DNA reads TGTGCCACCCCAGGGAAGGGGGATACGGACACTGAAGCTTTCTTT.

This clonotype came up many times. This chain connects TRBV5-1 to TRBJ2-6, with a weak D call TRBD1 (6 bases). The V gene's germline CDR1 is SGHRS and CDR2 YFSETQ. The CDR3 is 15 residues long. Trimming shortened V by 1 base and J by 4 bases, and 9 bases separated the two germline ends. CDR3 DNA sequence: TGCGCCAGCAGCTTGCCTCAGGGGGGGGCCAACGTCCTGACTTTC. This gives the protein CASSLPQGGANVLTF.